This T cell receptor (beta chain) was recorded in a study of shared clonotypes between healthy human individuals. J gave up 6 bases and V 4 bases, and 4 bases lay outside the gene matches. The CDR3 is 12 residues long. From germline, CDR1 is SQVTM and CDR2 ANQGSEA. Clones were sequenced by immunoSEQ multiplex PCR, and TCRdb holds only the in-frame ones, with some missing. The sample carries 2 million or so clones, 90% to 95% recorded once. Concerning this clone: The antigen remains undetermined.

Overall study findings and caveats: Sorted-subset samples were not fully sequenced, rarefaction indicated.

The clonotype originates from a man in his late teens or twenties in good health. This rearrangement joins TRBV29-1 to TRBJ1-2; the match to TRBD1 covers 8 bases. The sequenced material came from naive CD4+ T cells sorted from blood. Indicated subset: CD45RA+ positively selected. Written as DNA, the CDR3 is TGCAGCGTTGGGCAGGGGGCGAATGGCTACACCTTC. Its protein is CSVGQGANGYTF.